Listed below are T cell receptor beta chains from one sample, sequenced in a study of response to subunit inactivated influenza vaccine. TCRdb processed the RT-PCR reads anew with MiXCR; each CDR3 protein has one entry. Of under 500,000 distinct CDR3 sequences in the sample, about a tenth were seen once. Source: PBMCs from blood, taken 40 to 50 days after vaccination. The source of these receptors is a man in his forties or fifties who received an inactivated influenza vaccine. CDR3s include the opening cysteine and the closing phenylalanine or tryptophan. The D gene is left open where the match is weak. Size is omitted from some rows. Given values are once, few, many or a class for expanded clones.

- | TRBJ2-3 | TRBD2 | TRBV7-7 | CASSLGLAGNLDTQYF | TGTGCTAGCAGCTTAGGACTAGCGGGAAACCTAGATACGCAGTATTTT
few | TRBJ2-3 | TRBD1 | TRBV5-1 | CASRTGADTQYF | TGCGCCAGCAGAACAGGGGCAGATACGCAGTATTTT
few | TRBJ1-1 | - | TRBV12-3/TRBV12-4 | CASSLWGALTDTEAFF | TGTGCCAGCAGTTTATGGGGGGCCCTAACAGATACTGAAGCTTTCTTT
many | TRBJ1-5 | - | TRBV18 | CASSPHRDQPQHF | TGTGCCAGCTCACCACATAGGGACCAGCCCCAGCATTTT
- | TRBJ1-2 | - | TRBV28 | CASSLAGDNYGYTF | TGTGCCAGCAGTTTGGCAGGGGATAACTATGGCTACACCTTC
- | TRBJ2-2 | - | TRBV7-2 | CATSYAGSNTGELFF | TGTGCCACCTCGTACGCGGGATCGAACACCGGGGAGCTGTTTTTT
- | TRBJ2-3 | - | TRBV4-1 | CASSQDPPGDTQYF | TGCGCCAGCAGCCAAGATCCCCCTGGAGATACGCAGTATTTT
few | TRBJ2-1 | - | TRBV6-5 | CASSYPSAGNEQFF | TGTGCCAGCAGTTACCCAAGCGCGGGGAATGAGCAGTTCTTC
- | TRBJ2-1 | - | TRBV14 | CASSQKIRGTLFF | TGTGCCAGCAGCCAGAAGATCAGGGGTACTCTGTTCTTC
many | TRBJ2-5 | - | TRBV29-1 | CSVEQGPGQETQYF | TGCAGCGTTGAACAGGGTCCCGGGCAAGAGACCCAGTACTTC
- | TRBJ1-3 | - | TRBV9 | CASSVEASSGNTIYF | TGTGCCAGCAGCGTAGAAGCCTCCTCTGGAAACACCATATATTTT
- | TRBJ2-1 | TRBD2 | TRBV9 | CASSAATSGSYNEQFF | TGTGCCAGCAGCGCAGCAACTAGCGGGTCCTACAATGAGCAGTTCTTC
- | TRBJ2-7 | TRBD1 | TRBV20-1 | CSAMPRGYEQYF | TGCAGTGCTATGCCCAGGGGGTACGAGCAGTACTTC
many | TRBJ1-5 | - | TRBV6-5 | CASSFDRSNQPQHF | TGTGCCAGCAGTTTTGACAGGAGCAATCAGCCCCAGCATTTT
- | TRBJ2-7 | - | TRBV6-5 | CASSYRVTYEQYF | TGTGCCAGCAGTTACAGGGTCACCTACGAGCAGTACTTC
few | TRBJ1-2 | - | TRBV7-2 | CASSPDPVGGPGYTF | TGTGCCAGCAGCCCAGACCCCGTGGGGGGCCCTGGCTACACCTTC
- | TRBJ2-1 | - | TRBV7-9 | CASSLGSLAGEQFF | TGTGCCAGCAGCTTAGGGTCCTTAGCTGGTGAGCAGTTCTTC
few | TRBJ1-5 | - | TRBV12-3/TRBV12-4 | CASSNTSPQHF | TGTGCCAGCAGTAATACATCGCCCCAGCATTTT
few | TRBJ2-7 | - | TRBV4-1 | CASSDPNLDPGNEQYF | TGCGCCAGCAGTGACCCTAATTTGGACCCTGGGAACGAGCAGTACTTC
- | TRBJ2-7 | - | TRBV6-5 | CASSNTGRGDYEQYF | TGTGCCAGCAGTAACACAGGGAGGGGGGACTACGAGCAGTACTTC
- | TRBJ1-5 | - | TRBV4-2 | CASSQTAGLHQPQHF | TGTGCCAGCAGCCAAACGGCAGGGCTCCATCAGCCCCAGCATTTT
few | TRBJ2-7 | TRBD1 | TRBV20-1 | CSAYRGSYEQYF | TGCAGTGCTTACAGGGGCTCCTACGAGCAGTACTTC
- | TRBJ2-1 | - | TRBV18 | CASSPAKEQFF | TGTGCCAGCTCACCGGCTAAGGAGCAGTTCTTC
- | TRBJ2-1 | TRBD1 | TRBV7-3 | CASSLDRDSHNEQFF | TGTGCCAGCAGCTTGGACAGGGATTCGCACAATGAGCAGTTCTTC
- | TRBJ1-6 | TRBD1 | TRBV10-3 | CAISEAPGGYSPLHF | TGTGCCATCAGTGAGGCGCCAGGGGGCTATTCACCCCTCCACTTT
many | TRBJ2-3 | - | TRBV28 | CASKGDTQYF | TGTGCCAGCAAAGGAGATACGCAGTATTTT
- | TRBJ1-5 | - | TRBV4-3 | CASSQDHGEPQHF | TGCGCCAGCAGCCAAGATCATGGGGAGCCCCAGCATTTT
- | TRBJ1-5 | - | TRBV5-5 | CASSLGGTGNQPQHF | TGTGCCAGCAGCTTGGGGGGAACGGGCAATCAGCCCCAGCATTTT
- | TRBJ1-1 | - | TRBV6-2/TRBV6-3 | CASEGRTEAFF | TGTGCCAGCGAAGGGCGCACTGAAGCTTTCTTT
- | TRBJ2-3 | - | TRBV7-2 | CASSLGTHGSTDTQYF | TGTGCCAGCAGCTTAGGAACCCACGGAAGCACAGATACGCAGTATTTT
many | TRBJ2-1 | - | TRBV24-1 | CATSDALAGRNEQFF | TGTGCCACCAGTGACGCACTGGCGGGGCGTAATGAGCAGTTCTTC
- | TRBJ2-1 | - | TRBV12-3/TRBV12-4 | CASSSQGGYNEQFF | TGTGCCAGCAGCTCCCAGGGTGGCTACAATGAGCAGTTCTTC
- | TRBJ1-6 | - | TRBV5-1 | CASSVEDGSRSPLHF | TGCGCCAGCAGCGTCGAGGACGGATCAAGGTCACCCCTCCACTTT
many | TRBJ1-1 | - | TRBV6-5 | CASSYGGADTEAFF | TGTGCCAGCAGTTATGGGGGCGCGGACACTGAAGCTTTCTTT
few | TRBJ2-1 | - | TRBV3-1 | CASSQEVGHSSYNEQFF | TGTGCCAGCAGCCAAGAGGTCGGACATAGCTCCTACAATGAGCAGTTCTTC
many | TRBJ2-5 | - | TRBV7-3 | CASSIGSQETQYF | TGTGCCAGCAGCATTGGCAGTCAAGAGACCCAGTACTTC
few | TRBJ2-3 | - | TRBV12-3/TRBV12-4 | CASTPRGSGFLDTQYF | TGTGCCAGCACCCCCCGGGGCAGCGGATTTTTGGATACGCAGTATTTT
few | TRBJ1-6 | - | TRBV5-1 | CASSFGQKNSPLHF | TGCGCCAGCAGCTTCGGACAGAAGAATTCACCCCTCCACTTT
many | TRBJ2-3 | TRBD2 | TRBV20-1 | CSASHTAGGTDTQYF | TGCAGTGCTAGCCACACGGCGGGGGGGACAGATACGCAGTATTTT
many | TRBJ2-1 | - | TRBV6-2/TRBV6-3 | CASSYLAEGENEQFF | TGTGCCAGCAGTTACTTAGCGGAGGGCGAGAATGAGCAGTTCTTC
many | TRBJ2-5 | TRBD2 | TRBV6-1 | CASTRTGTSLETQYF | TGTGCCAGCACCCGCACCGGGACTAGCCTTGAGACCCAGTACTTC
many | TRBJ2-5 | TRBD1 | TRBV12-3/TRBV12-4 | CASSSRAPGGTQYF | TGTGCCAGCAGTTCCCGGGCTCCAGGGGGGACCCAGTACTTC